The 29 T cell receptor beta chains below come from one sample, sequenced in a study of blood T cell repertoires in COVID-19. Sequencing used immunoSEQ multiplex PCR; TCRdb keeps in-frame clones, though not all of them. In the table there are 330,000 or so clones, more than 90% of which are singletons. Source material: PBMCs or T cells enriched from blood (not recorded which). All receptors derive from a woman aged 25 to 39 who had recovered from COVID-19.

The chain recombines TRBV24-1 with TRBJ2-3; 7 bases fit TRBD2. The CDR3 length is 15 residues. V shed 5 bases and J 0 bases; nucleotides not matched to a gene: 4. Germline CDR1 reads KGHDR; CDR2 reads SFDVKD. As DNA, the CDR3 is TGTGCCACCAGTGCTCCAGCGGGAAGCACAGATACGCAGTATTTT. It yields the protein CATSAPAGSTDTQYF.

The gene calls are TRBV6-2 or TRBV6-3 and TRBJ2-1; D unresolved. Germline V gives CDR1 MNHEY, CDR2 SVGEGT. V lost 2 bases and J lost 0, with 11 bases in between. The CDR3 contains 16 residues. CDR3 residues: CASSYQHPPSYNEQFF. CDR3 coding DNA: TGTGCCAGCAGTTACCAACACCCCCCCTCCTACAATGAGCAGTTCTTC.

The rearrangement links TRBV28 to TRBJ1-5; 7 bases agree with TRBD1. Germline V gene sequence: CDR1 MDHEN, CDR2 SYDVKM. The CDR3 totals 15 residues. V lost 11 bases to trimming and J lost 2 bases; unmatched junction nucleotides: 12. CDR3 sequence (DNA): TGTGCCGGTTTCATGCGGACAGGTGGCAATCAGCCCCAGCATTTT. It translates to CAGFMRTGGNQPQHF.

V is TRBV7-3 and J is TRBJ2-2; 7 nucleotides align to TRBD2. The V gene's germline CDR1 is SGHTA and CDR2 FQGTGA. J gave up 2 bases and V 5 bases, and 2 bases lay outside the gene matches. The CDR3 length is 14 residues. The CDR3 DNA is TGTGCCAGCAGCGGGACTACCAACACCGGGGAGCTGTTTTTT. Protein product: CASSGTTNTGELFF.

The J gene is TRBJ2-3, the V gene TRBV10-1, with D perhaps TRBD1 (6 bases). The CDR3 is 16 amino acids. CDR1 and CDR2 (germline): WNHNN, SYGVQD (reference sequence). V lost 0 bases and J lost 4, with 14 bases in between. The CDR3 is CASSESGRGVADTQYF. Written as DNA, the CDR3 is TGCGCCAGCAGTGAGTCAGGCAGGGGAGTCGCAGATACGCAGTATTTT.

The J gene is TRBJ2-5, the V gene TRBV5-1, with a possible D match to TRBD1 (5 bases). The CDR3 has 15 amino acids. CDR1 and CDR2 (germline): SGHRS, YFSETQ. Trimming stripped 0 bases from V and 4 bases from J, with 13 bases between. CDR3 sequence (DNA): TGCGCCAGCAGCTTGGATGGCTACCAGGGAGAGACCCAGTACTTC. This sequence encodes CASSLDGYQGETQYF.

This rearrangement joins TRBV5-1 to TRBJ2-4, with a possible D match to TRBD2 (5 bases). The CDR3 contains 17 residues. Germline V gene lookup returns CDR1 SGHRS and CDR2 YFSETQ. V was shortened by 0 bases and J by 0 bases, with 13 bases between the two germline ends. The DNA of the CDR3 is TGCGCCAGCAGCTTGGATAGTAGGACTCTAGCCAAAAACATTCAGTACTTC. This gives the protein CASSLDSRTLAKNIQYF.

V gene TRBV12-3 or TRBV12-4 combines with J gene TRBJ1-5; D ambiguous. V lost 8 bases and J 6 bases, leaving 14 bases between the germline ends. There are 13 residues in the CDR3. The CDR3 nucleotides are TGTGCCAGCTCCACTACGCTTGCTCAGCCCCAGCATTTT. Residues: CASSTTLAQPQHF.

The CDR3 DNA reads TGTGCCAGTAGGAGTAAGACAGGGAAGGGCAATCAGCCCCAGCATTTT. Amino acids: CASRSKTGKGNQPQHF. The chain employs TRBV19 and TRBJ1-5; the match to TRBD1 covers 7 bases. Germline loops: CDR1 LNHDA, CDR2 SQIVND (reference sequence). After removal of 6 bases from V and 2 bases from J, the junction contained 10 bases not matched to a gene. The CDR3 length is 16 residues.

This chain links TRBV9 with TRBJ2-1; 12 bases are shared with TRBD2. CDR1 and CDR2 from the germline V gene are SGDLS and YYNGEE. V gave up 4 bases and J gave up 15 bases; unmatched junction bases: 8. The CDR3 has 13 residues. The CDR3 nucleotides read TGTGCCAGCAGCCCCCGGACTAGCGGGATCCCGTTCTTC. Translating it yields CASSPRTSGIPFF.

The rearrangement links TRBV2 to TRBJ1-2; tentatively, D is TRBD1 (6 bases). The CDR3 covers 16 residues. Germline CDR1 and CDR2: SNHLY and FYNNEI. V was pared by 3 bases and J by 2 bases, with 16 bases between. Here the CDR3 reads CASSEGAFPTNYGYTF. Written as DNA, the CDR3 is TGTGCCAGCAGTGAGGGGGCATTTCCAACAAACTATGGCTACACCTTC.

This chain connects TRBV28 to TRBJ1-6, with D maybe TRBD1 (6 bases). CDR3 length equals 15 residues. Trimming shortened V by 5 bases and J by 6 bases, and 14 bases separated the two germline ends. Looked up from germline, CDR1 is MDHEN and CDR2 is SYDVKM. CDR3 amino acids: CASSKGGLVNSPLHF. The CDR3 DNA reads TGTGCCAGCAGTAAAGGGGGTCTTGTTAATTCACCCCTCCACTTT.

This chain links TRBV28 with TRBJ1-1, with D unclear. CDR1 is MDHEN, CDR2 SYDVKM, per germline. This CDR3 contains 14 residues. The V gene lost 3 bases and the J gene lost 3 bases, with 11 bases spanning the gap. DNA of the CDR3: TGTGCCAGCAGTTTTCACGGACTGTACACTGAAGCTTTCTTT. Protein product: CASSFHGLYTEAFF. The whole variable domain, remainder taken from reference TRBV28 and TRBJ1-1, is DVKVTQSSRYLVKRTGEKVFLECVQDMDHENMFWYRQDPGLGLRLIYFSYDVKMKEKGDIPEGYSVSREKKERFSLILESASTNQTSMYLCASSFHGLYTEAFFGQGTRLTVV.

In its sample, this clone was seen once. The rearrangement uses TRBV3-1 (or the pseudogene TRBV3-2) and TRBJ2-3, with 10 bases aligning to TRBD2. Germline V CDR1 and CDR2: LGHDT, YNNKEL (reference sequence). The CDR3 length is 17 residues. V was clipped by 0 bases and J by 4 bases; unmatched bases: 7. The CDR3 loop reads CASSQEGLAGVADTQYF. The CDR3 coding sequence is TGTGCCAGCAGCCAAGAAGGGCTAGCGGGAGTTGCAGATACGCAGTATTTT.

This clone appeared once. This sequence joins TRBV27 and TRBJ2-1; tentatively, D is TRBD2 (6 bases). V lost 4 bases to trimming and J lost 4 bases, with 14 bases between them. The CDR3 runs 15 residues. The germline CDR1 and CDR2 sequences are MNHEY and SMNVEV (reference sequence). CDR3 sequence (DNA): TGTGCCAGCAGTTCCACGGGAGATAATTACAATGAGCAGTTCTTC. Protein sequence: CASSSTGDNYNEQFF.

The chain combines TRBV4-2 with TRBJ1-1; D is undetermined. The germline V gene encodes CDR1 LGHNA and CDR2 YNFKEQ. V lost 4 bases to trimming and J lost 0 bases, with 12 bases between them. The CDR3 runs 15 residues. CDR3 region: CASSPPGVLNTEAFF. In DNA form, the CDR3 reads TGTGCCAGCAGCCCCCCCGGGGTGCTGAACACTGAAGCTTTCTTT.

The chain recombines TRBV6-5 with TRBJ2-7, with D possibly being TRBD1 (6 bases). The CDR3 contains 13 residues. The germline V gene encodes CDR1 MNHEY and CDR2 SVGAGI. Trimming left V 6 bases short and J 4 bases short, with 13 bases between. In DNA form, the CDR3 reads TGTGCCAGCAGGCCGGGACAAGGTTACGAGCAGTACTTC. Residues: CASRPGQGYEQYF.

The V call is TRBV28, the J call TRBJ1-5; 7 positions agree with TRBD1. The CDR3 runs 17 residues. With V trimmed by 1 base and J by 5 bases, 11 bases remained unmatched. Germline V lookup: CDR1 MDHEN, CDR2 SYDVKM. CDR3 residues: CASSLYAGQARDQPQHF. The CDR3 bases are TGTGCCAGCAGTTTATACGCCGGACAGGCCCGGGATCAGCCCCAGCATTTT.

The chain employs TRBV3-1 (or the pseudogene TRBV3-2) and TRBJ2-5; possible D gene TRBD1, 7 bases. The CDR3 is 17 amino acids. Per the germline V gene, CDR1 is LGHDT and CDR2 is YNNKEL (reference sequence). Trimming cost V 0 bases and J 0 bases, with 14 bases left between them. CDR3 DNA sequence: TGTGCCAGCAGCCAAGATATGTCAGGGGGGTACCAAGAGACCCAGTACTTC. Translated, it gives CASSQDMSGGYQETQYF.

This chain connects TRBV20-1 to TRBJ2-1, with D unresolved. V dropped 5 bases and J dropped 10 bases, with 9 bases sitting between them. The CDR3 runs 10 residues. Germline V gives CDR1 DFQATT, CDR2 SNEGSKA (reference sequence). This chain's CDR3 is CSAQYVEQFF. CDR3 in DNA: TGCAGTGCTCAGTATGTGGAGCAGTTCTTC.

J is TRBJ2-7 and V is TRBV2; 8 bases match TRBD2. The ends lost 7 bases at V and 2 bases at J; junction bases unmatched: 4. Germline-derived CDR1 and CDR2 are SNHLY and FYNNEI. This CDR3 contains 13 residues. The CDR3 nucleotides read TGTGCCAGCATAGCGGGGCTAGCCTACGAGCAGTACTTC. Protein: CASIAGLAYEQYF.

This sequence joins TRBV4-2 and TRBJ1-1; D gene ambiguous. This CDR3 has 13 amino acids. The V end lost 3 bases, the J end lost 4 bases, and 9 bases lay between the germline ends. Germline-derived CDR1 and CDR2 are LGHNA and YNFKEQ. Written as DNA, the CDR3 is TGTGCCAGCAGCCAGGGCCGGGGCACTGAAGCTTTCTTT. Protein product: CASSQGRGTEAFF.

The chain is built from TRBV28 and TRBJ1-1, with TRBD1 identical over 8 bases. The CDR3 consists of 13 residues. CDR1 is MDHEN and CDR2 is SYDVKM in the germline V gene. The junction had 8 bases not matched to a gene; V was cut back by 3 bases and J by 11 bases. The CDR3 bases are TGTGCCAGCAGTTTTGTAACAGGGGGGATGGCTTTCTTT. Translating it yields CASSFVTGGMAFF.

The chain carries TRBV27 and TRBJ2-6, with 9 bases aligning to TRBD2. J lost 0 bases, V lost 1 base, and 4 bases had no gene match. This CDR3 spans 18 amino acids. CDR1 is MNHEY and CDR2 is SMNVEV in the germline V gene (reference sequence). CDR3 nucleotides: TGTGCCAGCAGTTTATTAAGCGGGGGGCTCTCTGGGGCCAACGTCCTGACTTTC. Amino acids: CASSLLSGGLSGANVLTF.

The chain is built from TRBV4-1 and TRBJ1-5, with TRBD1 matching 7 bases. The CDR3 is 16 residues long. Germline-derived CDR1 and CDR2 are MGHRA and YSYEKL. V gave up 0 bases and J gave up 6 bases; unmatched junction bases: 8. The CDR3 nucleotides are TGCGCCAGCAGCCAAGAAGGGGGCCTATCGCGTCAGCCCCAGCATTTT. Translation gives CASSQEGGLSRQPQHF.

The chain employs TRBV19 and TRBJ1-2; D may be TRBD1 (5 bases). CDR3 size: 14 residues. CDR1 LNHDA and CDR2 SQIVND come from the germline V gene (reference sequence). The V end was cut by 6 bases, the J end by 5 bases, with 16 bases between. In DNA form, the CDR3 reads TGTGCCAGTAGGAATCTGGACATGAATTATGGCTACACCTTC. Amino acid sequence: CASRNLDMNYGYTF.

This chain connects TRBV19 to TRBJ1-2; D not resolved. V was shortened by 5 bases and J by 8 bases, with 24 bases between the two germline ends. CDR1 is LNHDA, CDR2 SQIVND, per germline (reference sequence). This CDR3 region has 16 residues. Here the CDR3 reads CASSVFPGSQVGGYTF. The CDR3, as DNA: TGTGCCAGTAGTGTGTTCCCCGGGTCCCAAGTCGGGGGCTACACCTTC.

This chain connects TRBV4-2 to TRBJ2-3; D ambiguous. The germline gives CDR1 LGHNA, CDR2 YNFKEQ. V lost 1 base to trimming and J lost 2 bases, with 13 bases between them. The CDR3 runs to 16 residues. In nucleotides, the CDR3 is TGTGCCAGCAGCCAAGTTTTGAACAGCAACACAGATACGCAGTATTTT. It yields the protein CASSQVLNSNTDTQYF.

The chain employs TRBV2 and TRBJ1-5, with D possibly being TRBD1 (6 bases). The CDR3 totals 11 residues. In germline, CDR1 is SNHLY, CDR2 FYNNEI. Trimming left V 8 bases short and J 16 bases short, with 18 bases between. DNA for the CDR3: TGTGCCAGCGGGGAGCGGACAGTGGAACATTTT. This gives the protein CASGERTVEHF.